This T cell receptor beta chain was captured in a study of identical twins (dated by TCRdb to the mid-2010s). Concerning the study at large: To test whether fetal clonotypes persist, the study used deep sequencing on TCR alpha and beta repertoires from monozygotic twins, unrelated adults of various ages, and cord blood. To rule out contamination, replicate twin experiments were performed at different times with different library preparation protocols. What the research found in general, with its limitations: Because the same donors could not be followed over many years, conclusions were based on cross-sectional statistical analysis. Out-of-frame TCR alpha sequences shared between twins showed an excess of low generation-probability sequences compared with coincidental sharing between unrelated individuals. Invariant T cells such as MAIT and iNKT could partly confound zero-insertion analyses, though diverse VJ usage argued against this for most clonotypes. In beta out-of-frame sequences, excess twin sharing was weaker, because having fewer shared sequences lowered the signal-to-noise ratio. Out-of-frame TCR alpha sharing in monozygotic twins was systematically underestimated by recombination models, whereas sharing between unrelated individuals was in agreement with the recombination models. Abundant cord blood beta clonotypes carried fewer insertions; young adult naive repertoires showed a weaker similar trend, while memory repertoires showed none.

Only healthy Caucasian donors were included. The twin cohort consisted of three pairs of female monozygotic twins, all aged roughly 18 to 30 years. Peripheral blood mononuclear cells were the source from which RNA for the TCR libraries was isolated. This clonotype was recorded many times. Its cognate antigen has yet to be identified. Base qualities are not provided; no much larger clone lies one nucleotide away. Libraries were prepared through 5' RACE. Sequencing used an Illumina HiSeq 2000. A universal primer binding site was added through template switching, and the final cDNA carried a unique molecular identifier so that TCR cDNA molecules could be counted accurately. Specific primers in the conserved constant-segment region were used to synthesize first-strand cDNA for TCR alpha and beta chains. To control for contamination, every cDNA library was double barcoded, receiving both a SMART-Mk sample barcode and Illumina barcodes. TruSeq adapter sequences, together with Illumina sample barcodes, were added in two successive PCR steps. The TCR alpha and beta cDNA libraries were sequenced on the Illumina HiSeq platform using custom primers. Per the original workflow: MiGEC processed the raw reads to extract unique molecular identifiers, while MiXCR was used to determine the CDR3 positions. For each individual, recombination models were inferred using an EM algorithm with the repgenHMM and IGoR tools. Shared clonotype analysis was performed with the tcR package in R, normalizing sharing by the product of cloneset sizes. To study raw recombination free of thymic and clonal selection effects, out-of-frame nonproductive sequences were analyzed. The public reads were reprocessed in TCRdb via fastp at Q25 and MiXCR, keeping in-frame beta chains. Each CDR3 protein gets just one entry, which takes the most common genes and DNA from the rows behind it. The V and J calls were determined by TCRdb, not by the authors. Recorded for this sample are a few hundred thousand distinct CDR3 sequences; roughly 9.9% of them occurred a single time. The ten largest clones take up 2.5% to 3% of the sample.

These data were also filed under a second study, of yellow fever vaccine responses in identical twins. According to the second study: The T cell response to vaccination in identical twins was reported by the authors to appear partly convergent and partly personalized. Focusing on identical twins, the study followed the T cell clones that responded to the vaccine, and did so with precision.

The specimen was PBMCs. The receptor comes from a woman between 18 and 29 years old in good health.

The CDR3 corresponds to CASTLGQGADGYTF. At the DNA level, the sequence is TGTGCCAGTACCCTGGGACAGGGGGCTGATGGCTACACCTTC. The V and J genes are TRBV19 and TRBJ1-2; the junction holds 12 bases that match TRBD1. The germline V gene (reference sequence) sets CDR1 to LNHDA and CDR2 to SQIVND. Inclusive of the bounding cysteine and phenylalanine, the CDR3 is 14 residues long. The DNA shown is the 42-base CDR3, in frame from base 1. Trimming leaves V shorter by 7 bases and J shorter by 6 bases, with the junction holding 6 bases beyond the gene matches.